Given below is one T cell receptor beta chain in context. This entry belongs to a study of blood T cell repertoires in COVID-19. In the study overall: Spain, Italy and the United States supplied samples that represented acute and convalescent COVID-19. Nucleic acid was either cDNA or gDNA, and it came from T cells, B-cell-depleted T cells, or PBMCs.

Germline CDR1 GTSNPN, CDR2 SVGIG (reference sequence). V was pared by 3 bases and J by 4 bases, with 13 bases between. This CDR3 is 14 amino acids long. Original data processing: Reference gene primer amplification in the assay estimated nucleated cell counts. Measured with immunoSEQ multiplex PCR; TCRdb has only the in-frame clones, and not every one. V and J calls and clone size are those listed in that table; D and trimming were worked out from the DNA. The profile shows under 450,000 clones, about 91% of them singletons. This TCR was sampled from a woman aged 45-60 years with COVID-19, enrolled during active disease. The sequencing input was peripheral blood. The V call is TRBV30, the J call TRBJ1-3; no definite D call. CDR3 residues: CAWRPGGAGNTIYF. The CDR3 DNA is TGTGCCTGGAGGCCGGGTGGAGCGGGAAACACCATATATTTT.